This TCR beta chain derives from a study of CD8 T cells in ankylosing spondylitis. TCRdb fed the 5' RACE reads into MiXCR, producing one record per CDR3 protein. The sample carries about 140,000 distinct CDR3 sequences, more than 5.5% recorded once. This clonotype was picked up many times. Its cognate antigen is unknown. Findings and caveats of the study: One TCR beta motif, made up of several highly homologous variants, appeared characteristic of ankylosing spondylitis blood. Reportedly, disease-linked clones are significantly enriched in ankylosing spondylitis patients' matched synovial fluid. CD8+ cells made up the disease-linked clones, which were relatively rare in peripheral blood.

Trimming took off 7 bases at V and 7 bases at J, with 14 bases between the two ends. Germline V lookup: CDR1 SEHNR, CDR2 FQNEAQ (reference sequence). CDR3 length equals 13 residues. The clonotype originates from a female donor with ankylosing spondylitis or in good health (not recorded which). The chain carries TRBV7-9 and TRBJ2-1; possibly TRBD1 for D (6 bases). The specimen sequenced was blood, either unsorted or a sorted T cell fraction (not recorded which). The CDR3 protein is CASTQTQGNEQFF. The CDR3 DNA reads TGTGCCAGCACCCAAACACAGGGTAATGAGCAGTTCTTC. The full variable domain, rest sourced from reference TRBV7-9 and TRBJ2-1, is DTGVSQNPRHKITKRGQNVTFRCDPISEHNRLYWYRQTLGQGPEFLTYFQNEAQLEKSRLLSDRFSAERPKGSFSTLEIQRTEQGDSAMYLCASTQTQGNEQFFGPGTRLTVL.